These 14 T cell receptor beta chains were all obtained from the same sample, sequenced in a study of CD8 T cells in Susac syndrome. About 0.5 to 1 ug RNA was reverse transcribed with random hexamers. TCRdb reprocessed the immunoSEQ multiplex PCR reads via MiXCR and lists one record per CDR3 protein. The profile shows some 150,000 distinct CDR3 sequences, approximately 96% of them singletons. Sequences were obtained from CD8+ T cells from PBMCs. Receptors were obtained from a human donor with multiple sclerosis.

This sequence joins TRBV13 and TRBJ1-1; D gene ambiguous. The germline V gene has CDR1 PRHDT and CDR2 FYEKMQ (reference sequence). Trimming cost V 3 bases and J 4 bases, with 12 bases left between them. The CDR3 has 14 residues. CDR3 DNA sequence: TGTGCCAGCAGCTTGTATAGGGTGAGCACTGAAGCTTTCTTT. As protein: CASSLYRVSTEAFF.

The rearrangement uses TRBV7-3 and TRBJ1-5; 9 bases align to TRBD1. Trimming at V came to 5 bases and at J to 1 base, leaving 9 bases not matched to a gene. Germline CDR1 reads SGHTA; CDR2 reads FQGTGA. CDR3 size: 17 residues. CDR3 amino acids: CASSPRTGAKSNQPQHF. CDR3 in DNA: TGTGCCAGCAGCCCTCGGACAGGGGCTAAAAGCAATCAGCCCCAGCATTTT.

The genes are TRBV5-1 and TRBJ2-7; no reliable D call. The CDR3 covers 13 residues. Trimming stripped 4 bases from V and 2 bases from J, with 10 bases between. The germline V gene encodes CDR1 SGHRS and CDR2 YFSETQ. DNA of the CDR3: TGCGCCAGCAGCCCTAAGGATCCCTACGAGCAGTACTTC. Residues: CASSPKDPYEQYF.

This chain connects TRBV4-3 to TRBJ1-2; D is unclear. The germline V gene has CDR1 LGHNA and CDR2 YSLEER. V was shortened by 4 bases and J by 2 bases, with 8 bases between the two germline ends. This CDR3 is 13 amino acids long. This CDR3 reads CASSPRTNYGYTF. CDR3 in DNA: TGCGCCAGCAGCCCCCGGACGAACTATGGCTACACCTTC.

This chain connects TRBV20-1 to TRBJ1-2; D is unclear. From germline, CDR1 is DFQATT and CDR2 SNEGSKA (reference sequence). Trimming shortened V by 5 bases and J by 8 bases, and 9 bases separated the two germline ends. The CDR3 runs 10 residues. In DNA form, the CDR3 reads TGCAGTGCTCCCAATTACGGCTACACCTTC. This sequence encodes CSAPNYGYTF.

In this sample, this clonotype turned up once. The V call is TRBV6-2 or TRBV6-3, the J call TRBJ2-1; 12 nucleotides align to TRBD2. The CDR3 consists of 21 residues. The V and J ends lost 2 bases and 0 bases, in that order; junction bases with no gene match: 14. Germline CDR1 is MNHEY and CDR2 is SVGEGT. The CDR3 protein is CASSYPHTSGGPPSSYNEQFF. The CDR3 DNA reads TGTGCCAGCAGTTACCCGCATACTAGCGGGGGGCCCCCCAGCTCCTACAATGAGCAGTTCTTC.

This clonotype was counted a single time. The rearrangement uses TRBV4-3 and TRBJ2-7; no clear D gene. V lost 1 base and J 6 bases, leaving 13 bases between the germline ends. This CDR3 comprises 14 residues. Per the germline V gene, CDR1 is LGHNA and CDR2 is YSLEER. The CDR3 DNA reads TGCGCCAGCAGCCAAGGTGTAGCCACCGGCGAGCAGTACTTC. Translated: CASSQGVATGEQYF.

The V and J genes are TRBV7-8 and TRBJ2-3, with 7 bases that match TRBD2. This CDR3 region has 16 residues. The germline V gene has CDR1 SGHVS and CDR2 FQNEAQ. V lost 5 bases to trimming and J lost 0 bases; unmatched junction nucleotides: 8. As DNA, the CDR3 is TGTGCCAGCAGCACACCTAGCGGAATAAGCACAGATACGCAGTATTTT. Translating it yields CASSTPSGISTDTQYF.

The chain has TRBV29-1 and TRBJ2-7, with 7 bases identical to TRBD1. Per germline, CDR1 SQVTM and CDR2 ANQGSEA. CDR3 length: 11 residues. V lost 4 bases and J lost 4; bases outside the gene matches: 1. The DNA of the CDR3 is TGCAGCGTTGGCAGGGGGTACGAGCAGTACTTC. Amino acid sequence: CSVGRGYEQYF.

The chain has TRBV11-1 and TRBJ1-1, with 9 bases fitting TRBD1. CDR3 length: 22 residues. Germline CDR1 reads SGHAT; CDR2 reads FQDESV (reference sequence). J gave up 1 base and V 5 bases, and 26 bases lay outside the gene matches. CDR3 nucleotide sequence: TGTGCCAGCAGCAAAGGGACAGGGCGAGTTATTATAAGGGCCGAATCGAACACTGAAGCTTTCTTT. Translating it yields CASSKGTGRVIIRAESNTEAFF.

The chain combines TRBV11-2 with TRBJ2-3; D not certain. The ends were cut back, 3 bases at V and 4 bases at J, with 8 bases in the middle. Looked up from germline, CDR1 is SGHAT and CDR2 is FQNNGV. The CDR3 has 13 amino acids. CDR3 loop: CASSLARPDTQYF. CDR3 in DNA: TGTGCCAGCAGCTTGGCAAGGCCAGATACGCAGTATTTT.

The chain links TRBV3-1 to TRBJ2-1, with 7 bases that match TRBD1. The CDR3 runs to 16 residues. V dropped 5 bases and J dropped 3; count of bases not matched to a gene: 10. CDR1 is LGHDT, CDR2 YNNKEL, per germline (reference sequence). CDR3 sequence: CASSTRPDRYYNEQFF. The CDR3 coding sequence is TGTGCCAGCAGCACGCGCCCGGACAGGTACTACAATGAGCAGTTCTTC.

J is TRBJ2-4 and V is TRBV3-1; D gene unclear. CDR3 size: 14 residues. Germline CDR1 LGHDT, CDR2 YNNKEL (reference sequence). With 4 bases removed from V and 1 base from J, the gap between germline ends came to 8 bases. The CDR3 loop is CASSPLMAKNIQYF. The DNA for the CDR3 is TGTGCCAGCAGCCCCCTTATGGCCAAAAACATTCAGTACTTC.

This chain joins TRBV27 and TRBJ1-2; D may be TRBD1 (6 bases). V dropped 5 bases and J dropped 2 bases, with 15 bases sitting between them. Germline values: CDR1 MNHEY, CDR2 SMNVEV (reference sequence). There are 15 residues in the CDR3. The CDR3 loop is CASSPRTEKNYGYTF. The CDR3 region has the DNA TGTGCCAGCAGTCCCAGGACAGAGAAGAACTATGGCTACACCTTC.